The rows below give T cell receptor beta chains drawn from one sample of a study of blood T cell repertoires in COVID-19. The table came from immunoSEQ multiplex PCR; TCRdb's copy has only in-frame clones and leaves some out. The data hold about 250,000 clones, with approximately 88% observed a single time. The sample was peripheral blood. The receptors derive from a woman aged 25 to 39 with COVID-19, enrolled during active disease. The CDR3 runs from the conserved cysteine through the conserved F or W. A D gene is named only where the DNA matches it firmly. Only some rows state a clone size, as once, few, many or a class for expanded clones.

j_call: TRBJ2-1
clone_size: -
v_call: TRBV4-3
d_call: TRBD2
cdr3_length: 16
cdr3_aa: CASSLLPGGEIIGQFF
cdr3_nt: TGCGCCAGCAGCCTTCTCCCGGGAGGGGAAATTATCGGGCAGTTCTTC

j_call: TRBJ2-7
clone_size: -
v_call: TRBV3-1/TRBV3-2
d_call: -
cdr3_length: 11
cdr3_aa: CASSPRSEQYF
cdr3_nt: TGTGCCAGCAGCCCCAGATCCGAGCAGTACTTC

j_call: TRBJ1-5
clone_size: -
v_call: TRBV11-2
d_call: TRBD1
cdr3_length: 15
cdr3_aa: CASSLDSGGGQPQHF
cdr3_nt: TGTGCCAGCAGCTTAGATTCAGGGGGTGGGCAGCCCCAGCATTTT

j_call: TRBJ1-2
clone_size: -
v_call: TRBV18
d_call: TRBD1
cdr3_length: 16
cdr3_aa: CASSPIGTATNYGYTF
cdr3_nt: TGTGCCAGCTCACCAATAGGGACAGCTACTAACTATGGCTACACCTTC

j_call: TRBJ1-2
clone_size: -
v_call: TRBV6-5
d_call: -
cdr3_length: 12
cdr3_aa: CASRVNSFGYTF
cdr3_nt: TGTGCCAGCAGGGTAAACAGTTTCGGCTACACCTTC

j_call: TRBJ2-3
clone_size: -
v_call: TRBV7-8
d_call: -
cdr3_length: 15
cdr3_aa: CASSGRAGSTDTQYF
cdr3_nt: TGTGCCAGCAGCGGAAGGGCGGGAAGCACAGATACGCAGTATTTT

j_call: TRBJ1-2
clone_size: -
v_call: TRBV7-9
d_call: TRBD1
cdr3_length: 14
cdr3_aa: CASSPGQGAYGYTF
cdr3_nt: TGTGCCAGCAGCCCGGGGCAGGGGGCCTATGGCTACACCTTC

j_call: TRBJ1-1
clone_size: -
v_call: TRBV28
d_call: -
cdr3_length: 15
cdr3_aa: CASSLSQGLGTEAFF
cdr3_nt: TGTGCCAGCAGTTTATCCCAGGGGTTGGGGACTGAAGCTTTCTTT

j_call: TRBJ1-2
clone_size: -
v_call: TRBV7-9
d_call: TRBD1
cdr3_length: 13
cdr3_aa: CASSLGQGNGYTF
cdr3_nt: TGTGCCAGCAGCTTAGGACAGGGGAACGGCTACACCTTC

j_call: TRBJ2-3
clone_size: -
v_call: TRBV24-1
d_call: TRBD2
cdr3_length: 16
cdr3_aa: CATSRTSGGPTDTQYF
cdr3_nt: TGTGCCACCAGCCGGACTAGCGGGGGACCCACAGATACGCAGTATTTT

j_call: TRBJ1-1
clone_size: -
v_call: TRBV6-6
d_call: -
cdr3_length: 14
cdr3_aa: CASSYSMSSNEAFF
cdr3_nt: TGTGCCAGCAGTTACAGTATGAGTAGTAATGAAGCTTTCTTT

j_call: TRBJ1-1
clone_size: -
v_call: TRBV19
d_call: TRBD1
cdr3_length: 15
cdr3_aa: CASSTRRQGVDEAFF
cdr3_nt: TGTGCCAGTAGTACGAGGCGGCAGGGGGTCGATGAAGCTTTCTTT

j_call: TRBJ2-6
clone_size: -
v_call: TRBV2
d_call: TRBD1
cdr3_length: 20
cdr3_aa: CATTTRGRDRLLSGANVLTF
cdr3_nt: TGTGCCACTACCACCAGGGGGCGGGACAGGCTTCTCTCTGGGGCCAACGTCCTGACTTTC

j_call: TRBJ1-1
clone_size: -
v_call: TRBV7-2
d_call: -
cdr3_length: 15
cdr3_aa: CASSSAGTPNTEAFF
cdr3_nt: TGTGCCAGCAGCTCGGCAGGGACACCTAACACTGAAGCTTTCTTT

j_call: TRBJ2-3
clone_size: -
v_call: TRBV7-6
d_call: TRBD2
cdr3_length: 16
cdr3_aa: CASSLMASGGTDTQYF
cdr3_nt: TGTGCCAGCAGCTTAATGGCTAGCGGGGGGACAGATACGCAGTATTTT

j_call: TRBJ1-2
clone_size: once
v_call: TRBV7-8
d_call: -
cdr3_length: 20
cdr3_aa: CASSLDLPPAGAAFNYGYTF
cdr3_nt: TGTGCCAGCAGCTTAGACCTCCCCCCGGCGGGGGCGGCATTTAACTATGGCTACACCTTC

j_call: TRBJ2-7
clone_size: -
v_call: TRBV19
d_call: -
cdr3_length: 13
cdr3_aa: CASSIPGSYEQYF
cdr3_nt: TGTGCCAGTAGTATCCCAGGTTCCTACGAGCAGTACTTC

j_call: TRBJ1-2
clone_size: -
v_call: TRBV3-1/TRBV3-2
d_call: -
cdr3_length: 12
cdr3_aa: CASSLRGYGYTF
cdr3_nt: TGTGCCAGCAGCCTCCGCGGGTATGGCTACACCTTC

j_call: TRBJ1-2
clone_size: -
v_call: TRBV30
d_call: -
cdr3_length: 13
cdr3_aa: CAWSYQLYEGYTF
cdr3_nt: TGTGCCTGGAGCTATCAACTTTACGAGGGCTACACCTTC

j_call: TRBJ2-7
clone_size: -
v_call: TRBV3-1/TRBV3-2
d_call: TRBD1
cdr3_length: 17
cdr3_aa: CASSPYLDRGAIYEQYF
cdr3_nt: TGTGCCAGCAGCCCCTACCTCGACAGGGGGGCGATCTACGAGCAGTACTTC

j_call: TRBJ2-7
clone_size: -
v_call: TRBV28
d_call: TRBD1
cdr3_length: 15
cdr3_aa: CASSFSGTGGYEQYF
cdr3_nt: TGTGCCAGCAGTTTTAGTGGGACAGGGGGCTACGAGCAGTACTTC

j_call: TRBJ2-6
clone_size: -
v_call: TRBV28
d_call: -
cdr3_length: 14
cdr3_aa: CASRSPGGANVLTF
cdr3_nt: TGTGCCAGCCGTTCCCCGGGGGGGGCCAACGTCCTGACTTTC

j_call: TRBJ2-1
clone_size: -
v_call: TRBV20-1
d_call: TRBD2
cdr3_length: 13
cdr3_aa: CSASTAGSNEQFF
cdr3_nt: TGCAGTGCTAGTACAGCGGGATCCAATGAGCAGTTCTTC

j_call: TRBJ1-5
clone_size: -
v_call: TRBV9
d_call: -
cdr3_length: 15
cdr3_aa: CASSVEPGGNQPQHF
cdr3_nt: TGTGCCAGCAGCGTAGAGCCGGGAGGCAATCAGCCCCAGCATTTT

j_call: TRBJ2-7
clone_size: few
v_call: TRBV6-2/TRBV6-3
d_call: -
cdr3_length: 14
cdr3_aa: CASSYSTDSYEQYF
cdr3_nt: TGTGCCAGCAGTTATTCCACAGACTCCTACGAGCAGTACTTC

j_call: TRBJ1-2
clone_size: -
v_call: TRBV5-1
d_call: TRBD1
cdr3_length: 15
cdr3_aa: CASSHPGGQGNGYTF
cdr3_nt: TGCGCCAGCAGCCACCCGGGGGGACAGGGGAATGGCTACACCTTC

j_call: TRBJ1-2
clone_size: -
v_call: TRBV5-6
d_call: -
cdr3_length: 13
cdr3_aa: CASSFEGAYGYTF
cdr3_nt: TGTGCCAGCAGCTTTGAAGGGGCCTATGGCTACACCTTC

j_call: TRBJ1-6
clone_size: -
v_call: TRBV19
d_call: TRBD1
cdr3_length: 17
cdr3_aa: CASSVWTGALGSSPLHF
cdr3_nt: TGTGCCAGTAGTGTATGGACAGGGGCACTGGGGAGTTCACCCCTCCACTTT

j_call: TRBJ1-1
clone_size: -
v_call: TRBV11-3
d_call: -
cdr3_length: 14
cdr3_aa: CASSSYDGGAEAFF
cdr3_nt: TGTGCCAGCAGCTCTTACGACGGAGGAGCTGAAGCTTTCTTT

j_call: TRBJ1-5
clone_size: -
v_call: TRBV30
d_call: -
cdr3_length: 13
cdr3_aa: CAWSPDRLYAAHF
cdr3_nt: TGTGCCTGGAGTCCAGACAGGCTCTACGCCGCGCATTTT

j_call: TRBJ2-3
clone_size: -
v_call: TRBV19
d_call: TRBD2
cdr3_length: 14
cdr3_aa: CASRAGGREDTQYF
cdr3_nt: TGTGCCAGTCGAGCGGGAGGTCGTGAAGATACGCAGTATTTT

j_call: TRBJ2-3
clone_size: -
v_call: TRBV11-2
d_call: TRBD2
cdr3_length: 15
cdr3_aa: CASRKLGLAPDTQYF
cdr3_nt: TGTGCCAGCAGGAAACTGGGACTAGCGCCAGATACGCAGTATTTT

j_call: TRBJ2-1
clone_size: -
v_call: TRBV2
d_call: TRBD2
cdr3_length: 16
cdr3_aa: CASIGSGAGAYNEQFF
cdr3_nt: TGTGCCAGCATCGGATCGGGAGCGGGGGCTTACAATGAGCAGTTCTTC

j_call: TRBJ2-3
clone_size: once
v_call: TRBV18
d_call: -
cdr3_length: 17
cdr3_aa: CASSPVRSLTRADTQYF
cdr3_nt: TGTGCCAGCTCACCTGTTCGTTCCTTGACTCGCGCAGATACGCAGTATTTT

j_call: TRBJ2-2
clone_size: -
v_call: TRBV18
d_call: -
cdr3_length: 16
cdr3_aa: CASSLFDYKNTGELFF
cdr3_nt: TGTGCCAGCTCACTTTTCGACTACAAGAACACCGGGGAGCTGTTTTTT

j_call: TRBJ1-6
clone_size: -
v_call: TRBV19
d_call: -
cdr3_length: 17
cdr3_aa: CASSIAGGIAYNSPLHF
cdr3_nt: TGTGCCAGTAGTATTGCGGGGGGAATAGCCTATAATTCACCCCTCCACTTT

j_call: TRBJ1-5
clone_size: -
v_call: TRBV11-2
d_call: TRBD1
cdr3_length: 15
cdr3_aa: CASSLMGQGPQPQHF
cdr3_nt: TGTGCCAGCAGCTTAATGGGACAGGGCCCTCAGCCCCAGCATTTT

j_call: TRBJ1-1
clone_size: -
v_call: TRBV28
d_call: TRBD1
cdr3_length: 12
cdr3_aa: CASSLPQGGAFF
cdr3_nt: TGTGCCAGCAGTCTCCCACAGGGGGGAGCTTTCTTT

j_call: TRBJ1-3
clone_size: -
v_call: TRBV11-2
d_call: -
cdr3_length: 14
cdr3_aa: CASSISPSGNTIYF
cdr3_nt: TGTGCCAGCAGTATTAGTCCCTCTGGAAACACCATATATTTT

j_call: TRBJ1-3
clone_size: large
v_call: TRBV5-6
d_call: -
cdr3_length: 16
cdr3_aa: CASSSSTGSSGNTIYF
cdr3_nt: TGTGCCAGCAGCTCGTCGACAGGAAGCTCTGGAAACACCATATATTTT

j_call: TRBJ1-2
clone_size: -
v_call: TRBV5-6
d_call: -
cdr3_length: 14
cdr3_aa: CASSREGGPRRYTF
cdr3_nt: TGTGCCAGCAGCCGGGAAGGTGGGCCCCGCCGTTATACCTTC

j_call: TRBJ2-2
clone_size: -
v_call: TRBV28
d_call: TRBD2
cdr3_length: 15
cdr3_aa: CASSLGTSGGRWLFF
cdr3_nt: TGTGCCAGCAGTTTAGGTACTAGCGGGGGCCGATGGCTGTTTTTT